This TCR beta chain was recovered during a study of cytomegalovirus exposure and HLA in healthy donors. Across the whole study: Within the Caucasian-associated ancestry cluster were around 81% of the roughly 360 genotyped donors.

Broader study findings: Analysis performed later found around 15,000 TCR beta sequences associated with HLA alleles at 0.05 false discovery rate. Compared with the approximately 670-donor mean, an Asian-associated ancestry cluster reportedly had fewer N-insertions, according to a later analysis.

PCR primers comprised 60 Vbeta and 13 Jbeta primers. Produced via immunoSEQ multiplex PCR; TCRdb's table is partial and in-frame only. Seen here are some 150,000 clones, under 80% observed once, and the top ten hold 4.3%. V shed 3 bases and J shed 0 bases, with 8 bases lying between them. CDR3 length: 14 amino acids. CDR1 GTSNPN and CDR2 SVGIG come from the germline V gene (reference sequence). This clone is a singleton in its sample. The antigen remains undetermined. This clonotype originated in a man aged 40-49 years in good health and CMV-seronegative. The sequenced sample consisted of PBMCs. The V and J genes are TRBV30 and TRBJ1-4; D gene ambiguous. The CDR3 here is CAWRVSSTNEKLFF. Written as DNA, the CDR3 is TGTGCCTGGAGGGTCAGTTCAACTAATGAAAAACTGTTTTTT.